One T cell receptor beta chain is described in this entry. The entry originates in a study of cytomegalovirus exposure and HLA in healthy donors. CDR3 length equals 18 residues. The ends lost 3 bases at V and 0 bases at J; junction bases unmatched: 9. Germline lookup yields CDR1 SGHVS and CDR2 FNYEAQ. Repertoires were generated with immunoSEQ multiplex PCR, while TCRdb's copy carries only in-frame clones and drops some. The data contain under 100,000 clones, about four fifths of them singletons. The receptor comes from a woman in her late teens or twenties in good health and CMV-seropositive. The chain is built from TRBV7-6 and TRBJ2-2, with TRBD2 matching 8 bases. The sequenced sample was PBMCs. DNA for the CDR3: TGTGCCAGCAGCTTCATAGCGGGGACCCCAACGAACACCGGGGAGCTGTTTTTT. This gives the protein CASSFIAGTPTNTGELFF.